This TCR beta chain is drawn from a study of CD8+CD57+ T cells in acquired aplastic anemia. Study at large: Sorted CD4+ and CD8+ cells yielded DNA averaging approximately 3.4 ug. Study-wide points: Researchers report that about 29 CD8+ CDR3 sequences appeared in both patients and controls.

Germline V gene sequence: CDR1 KGHDR, CDR2 SFDVKD. The CDR3 is 11 amino acids long, termini counted. Genomic DNA was employed as the template in profiling TCR beta VDJ and CDR3. MiXCR, run by TCRdb on the reads, gives a single entry per CDR3 protein. The sample includes about 190,000 distinct CDR3 sequences, less than 60% seen only once; the top ten take over 7.5%. Notes on this clonotype: Its antigen is unidentified. The missing conserved phenylalanine or tryptophan at the end of this CDR3 makes a read error likely. The limits of the CDR3 on the DNA are not certain, so only TCRdb's listed CDR3 is given.

The sequenced patients had an expansion of CD8+CD57+ cells seen by flow cytometry. Each patient carried a diagnosis of severe acquired aplastic anemia. There was no therapy given to any patient before the blood sampling took place. The clonotype comes from a human donor with aplastic anemia. Sequencing was done on a sample of sorted CD4+, CD8+, or CD8+CD57+ T cells (not recorded which) from PBMCs. The chain is built from TRBV24-1 and TRBJ2-5; TRBD2 is taken as the D call from the table, unchecked against the DNA. The CDR3 is CATSGLTPGTL.